Detailed here is one TCR beta chain. Its antigen is not identified. This record comes from a study of PD-1 blockade in mismatch repair-deficient tumors. Study results and caveats: Tumor-resident clones, often undetectable pretreatment in blood, expanded then contracted after pembrolizumab.

The CDR3 spans 11 residues. Germline-derived CDR1 and CDR2 are MDHEN and SYDVKM. V gave up 6 bases and J gave up 5 bases, with 7 bases separating them. The repertoire was sequenced with immunoSEQ multiplex PCR; TCRdb's copy has only in-frame clones and lacks some. The sample has 80,000 to 130,000 clones, about 79% seen once. PCR or immunohistochemistry showed mismatch repair deficiency in every enrolled patient. Three pembrolizumab responders had their TCRs sequenced. The sample was peripheral blood, taken roughly eight months after starting pembrolizumab. This chain connects TRBV28 to TRBJ1-2; D not resolved. This TCR came from an adult with mismatch repair-deficient cancer. CDR3 coding DNA: TGTGCCAGCAGGCCAGAGTATGGCTACACCTTC. As protein: CASRPEYGYTF.